Described below is a single T cell receptor beta chain sequence and its context. Its specificity is not known. The data stem from a study of shared clonotypes between healthy human individuals. Trimming at V came to 6 bases and at J to 5 bases, leaving 7 bases not matched to a gene. This CDR3 region has 14 residues. Germline CDR1 is MNHNS and CDR2 is SASEGT. Study-wide findings and caveats: Donor scarcity curtailed the genetic and exposure-history diversity represented herein.

Original methodology: ImmunoSEQ output lacked quality scores and full-length reads, limiting matched filtering. Profiling relied on immunoSEQ multiplex PCR, and the TCRdb table lists in-frame clones only, not all of them. That table is the source of V, J and clone size, and D and trimming were worked out from the DNA. The table includes some 1,100,000 clones, more than 75% detected once. In the CD4+ fraction, cells were divided into CD45RA+ naive and CD45RA-negative memory subsets. The source is a man aged 18 to 29 in good health. Some clones in this sample may be carry-over from other donors' samples. The chain couples TRBV6-1 to TRBJ1-2, with 9 bases aligning to TRBD1. The specimen was memory CD4+ T cells from PBMCs. Subset specified: CD45RA-negative fraction. The CDR3 loop reads CASRAGTGNYGYTF. In nucleotides, the CDR3 is TGTGCCAGCAGGGCCGGGACAGGGAATTATGGCTACACCTTC.